One sample yielded the 32 T cell receptor beta chains listed below, sequenced in a study of radiotherapy plus CTLA-4 blockade in lung cancer. Profiled with immunoSEQ multiplex PCR; TCRdb holds only in-frame clones, not every one. The sample holds around 80,000 clones, over 70% seen once. The sequences come from peripheral blood, collected from a patient treated with radiotherapy plus ipilimumab. These receptors all stem from a human donor with non-small cell lung cancer whose response to radiotherapy plus ipilimumab could not be evaluated. Some clones in this sample may be carry-over from other donors' samples.

V is TRBV18 and J is TRBJ2-2; 8 positions match TRBD2. In germline, CDR1 is KGHSH, CDR2 LQKENI. The CDR3 covers 15 residues. Trimming cost V 3 bases and J 4 bases; bases outside gene matches: 4. The CDR3 region is CASSPDGGATGELFF. The CDR3 DNA sequence: TGTGCCAGCTCACCCGACGGGGGGGCCACCGGGGAGCTGTTTTTT. The full variable domain, its missing parts supplied by reference TRBV18 and TRBJ2-2, is NAGVMQNPRHLVRRRGQEARLRCSPMKGHSHVYWYRQLPEEGLKFMVYLQKENIIDESGMPKERFSAEFPKEGPSILRIQQVVRGDSAAYFCASSPDGGATGELFFGEGSRLTVL.

V gene TRBV6-5 combines with J gene TRBJ1-5; TRBD1 agrees at 10 bases. Germline-derived CDR1 and CDR2 are MNHEY and SVGAGI. The CDR3 has 15 residues. V lost 2 bases and J lost 6; bases outside the gene matches: 4. CDR3 in amino acids: CASSYGTGAGQPQHF. The CDR3 nucleotides are TGTGCCAGCAGTTACGGGACAGGGGCTGGTCAGCCCCAGCATTTT.

This chain links TRBV28 with TRBJ2-5, with 7 bases fitting TRBD1. Germline V gene lookup returns CDR1 MDHEN and CDR2 SYDVKM. V lost 6 bases to trimming and J lost 4 bases; unmatched junction nucleotides: 8. This CDR3 has 14 amino acids. The CDR3 DNA reads TGTGCCAGCAGGTCAAACAGGGGTAGAGAGACCCAGTACTTC. Protein sequence: CASRSNRGRETQYF. Combining the CDR3 with reference TRBV28 and TRBJ2-5 gives the whole variable domain DVKVTQSSRYLVKRTGEKVFLECVQDMDHENMFWYRQDPGLGLRLIYFSYDVKMKEKGDIPEGYSVSREKKERFSLILESASTNQTSMYLCASRSNRGRETQYFGPGTRLLVL.

The chain employs TRBV5-4 and TRBJ2-3; 12 bases fit TRBD1. The germline CDR1 and CDR2 sequences are SGHNT and YYREEE (reference sequence). CDR3 length: 15 amino acids. The V gene end was trimmed by 4 bases and the J gene end by 8 bases; junction bases not matched to a gene: 8. This CDR3 reads CASSPAGQGAVTQYF. In DNA, the CDR3 is TGTGCCAGCAGCCCCGCGGGACAGGGGGCTGTTACGCAGTATTTT.

The genes are TRBV4-1 and TRBJ1-5; D remains unclear. From germline, CDR1 is MGHRA and CDR2 YSYEKL. V gave up 0 bases and J gave up 7 bases, with 16 bases separating them. This CDR3 is 16 amino acids long. The CDR3 DNA follows: TGCGCCAGCAGCCAAGATCGCTCCCGCTCACTGCAGCCCCAGCATTTT. Encoded protein: CASSQDRSRSLQPQHF.

CDR3 amino acids: CASSRARGSSYEQYF. CDR3 bases: TGTGCCAGCAGCAGGGCACGGGGAAGCTCCTACGAGCAGTACTTC. The J gene is TRBJ2-5, the V gene TRBV9; tentative D call: TRBD2 (5 bases). The assigned J gene may be wrong: the sequence end matches TRBJ2-7 better. The CDR3 is made up of 15 amino acids. CDR1 and CDR2 from the germline V gene are SGDLS and YYNGEE.

This clone showed up just once. The chain combines TRBV19 with TRBJ1-1, with no clear D. The CDR3 covers 17 residues. The V end was cut by 2 bases, the J end by 1 base, with 17 bases between. Germline V gives CDR1 LNHDA, CDR2 SQIVND (reference sequence). The CDR3 sequence is CASSIPAGRGGNTEAFF. DNA for the CDR3: TGTGCCAGTAGTATACCCGCCGGACGGGGTGGGAACACTGAAGCTTTCTTT. The whole variable domain, filled in from reference TRBV19 and TRBJ1-1, reads DGGITQSPKYLFRKEGQNVTLSCEQNLNHDAMYWYRQDPGQGLRLIYYSQIVNDFQKGDIAEGYSVSREKKESFPLTVTSAQKNPTAFYLCASSIPAGRGGNTEAFFGQGTRLTVV.

This rearrangement joins TRBV19 to TRBJ1-5; the match to TRBD1 covers 10 bases. CDR3 length: 12 amino acids. J gave up 11 bases and V 6 bases, and 4 bases lay outside the gene matches. Germline CDR1 LNHDA, CDR2 SQIVND (reference sequence). The DNA for the CDR3 is TGTGCCAGTAGCTCAGGACAGGGGGCCCAGCATTTT. Translated, it gives CASSSGQGAQHF.

The chain combines TRBV5-8 with TRBJ2-1; possible D gene TRBD2, 5 bases. The CDR3 extends over 13 amino acids. Germline lookup yields CDR1 SGHTS and CDR2 YDEGEE. V lost 4 bases to trimming and J lost 4 bases, with 9 bases between them. CDR3: CASSRTEYNEQFF. For the CDR3, the DNA is TGTGCCAGCAGCCGGACTGAATACAATGAGCAGTTCTTC. The full variable domain, completed using reference TRBV5-8 and TRBJ2-1, is EAGVTQSPTHLIKTRGQQATLRCSPISGHTSVYWYQQALGLGLQFLLWYDEGEERNRGNFPPRFSGRQFPNYSSELNVNALELEDSALYLCASSRTEYNEQFFGPGTRLTVL.

This clone is a singleton in its sample. The chain carries TRBV4-1 and TRBJ1-2; 7 bases line up with TRBD1. With 1 base clipped from V and 7 bases from J, the junction kept 6 bases outside the gene matches. The CDR3 runs to 14 residues. Germline V CDR1 and CDR2: MGHRA, YSYEKL. The CDR3 DNA sequence: TGCGCCAGCAGCCAAGTTTTAGGGGGCCGTGGCTACACCTTC. Translating gives CASSQVLGGRGYTF.

This clone was seen repeatedly, ten times or more. The J gene is TRBJ1-2, the V gene TRBV7-9; the D gene is possibly TRBD1 (6 bases). CDR3 size: 16 residues. The germline CDR1 and CDR2 sequences are SEHNR and FQNEAQ (reference sequence). The V and J ends lost 4 bases and 4 bases respectively, with 19 bases between them. The CDR3 loop is CASSSLGGGRSYGYTF. Here the CDR3 DNA reads TGTGCCAGCAGCTCCCTTGGGGGGGGCCGATCCTATGGCTACACCTTC. The variable domain in full, completed from reference TRBV7-9 and TRBJ1-2, reads DTGVSQNPRHKITKRGQNVTFRCDPISEHNRLYWYRQTLGQGPEFLTYFQNEAQLEKSRLLSDRFSAERPKGSFSTLEIQRTEQGDSAMYLCASSSLGGGRSYGYTFGSGTRLTVV.

CDR3 loop: CASSIVGGEVPSGANVLTF. The DNA of the CDR3 is TGTGCCAGTAGTATAGTTGGGGGCGAAGTCCCCTCTGGGGCCAACGTCCTGACTTTC. The V and J genes are TRBV19 and TRBJ2-6; possibly TRBD1 for D (6 bases). The CDR3 runs 19 residues. Trimming stripped 1 base from V and 0 bases from J, with 16 bases between. In germline, CDR1 is LNHDA, CDR2 SQIVND (reference sequence).

The chain carries TRBV5-6 and TRBJ1-6, with 8 bases fitting TRBD1. Looked up from germline, CDR1 is SGHDT and CDR2 is YYEEEE. The CDR3 is made up of 15 amino acids. V shed 4 bases, J shed 7 bases, and the junction held 7 bases outside the gene matches. The CDR3 bases are TGTGCCAGCAGCGCAGGGGGCTTAGTCAATTCACCCCTCCACTTT. Translating gives CASSAGGLVNSPLHF.

The chain uses TRBV5-5 and TRBJ1-1; TRBD1 might be the D (5 bases). This CDR3 spans 15 amino acids. Looked up from germline, CDR1 is SGHKS and CDR2 is YYEKEE (reference sequence). V was pared by 6 bases and J by 7 bases, with 22 bases between. CDR3 nucleotides: TGTGCCAGCACCCCTAACCCCAGCGGGGGTAATGAAGCTTTCTTT. Amino acids: CASTPNPSGGNEAFF.

This clone was detected only a few times. V usage is TRBV19 and J usage is TRBJ2-6; D is undetermined. The CDR3 sequence is 12 residues long. Germline CDR1 is LNHDA and CDR2 is SQIVND (reference sequence). Trimming took off 5 bases at V and 8 bases at J, with 7 bases between the two ends. CDR3 sequence reads: CASSAETNVLTF. In nucleotides, the CDR3 is TGTGCCAGTAGTGCTGAGACCAACGTCCTGACTTTC.

For this clone: The sample has other DNA sequences that encode this CDR3 too. The DNA for the CDR3 is TGCGCCAGCAGCCATCCCGGGACAGGGGGCAGCGGCTACACCTTC. This sequence encodes CASSHPGTGGSGYTF. The chain recombines TRBV4-1 with TRBJ1-2, with 12 bases aligning to TRBD1. CDR1 and CDR2 (germline): MGHRA, YSYEKL. Trimming took 3 bases from V and 8 from J; bases not matched to a gene: 7. The CDR3 is 15 amino acids.

In this sample, this clone turned up a few times. The CDR3 region is CASSSSGTEAFF. In DNA form, the CDR3 reads TGTGCCAGCAGCTCATCGGGGACTGAAGCTTTCTTT. The chain combines TRBV11-2 with TRBJ1-1; no clear D. This CDR3 has 12 amino acids. Trimming removed 4 bases at V and 5 bases at J, with 8 bases between. Germline CDR1 SGHAT, CDR2 FQNNGV.

The chain uses TRBV5-8 and TRBJ1-4; 10 bases map to TRBD1. The germline gives CDR1 SGHTS, CDR2 YDEGEE. V lost 3 bases and J lost 2; bases outside the gene matches: 1. The CDR3 has 15 residues. The CDR3 sequence is CASSWTGGTNEKLFF. Written as DNA, the CDR3 is TGTGCCAGCAGCTGGACAGGGGGGACTAATGAAAAACTGTTTTTT.

The V and J genes are TRBV5-6 and TRBJ1-3, with 8 nucleotides matching TRBD1. CDR1 SGHDT and CDR2 YYEEEE come from the germline V gene. The CDR3 is 14 amino acids. V lost 4 bases to trimming and J lost 5 bases; unmatched junction nucleotides: 5. CDR3 in amino acids: CASSPDRGRNTIYF. The CDR3 DNA follows: TGTGCCAGCAGCCCCGACAGGGGCCGAAACACCATATATTTT.

The genes are TRBV4-2 and TRBJ2-5; 11 bases match TRBD2. The V gene's germline CDR1 is LGHNA and CDR2 YNFKEQ. This CDR3 is 16 amino acids long. After removal of 1 base from V and 3 bases from J, the junction contained 4 bases not matched to a gene. The CDR3 reads CASSQGLAGQEETQYF. CDR3 nucleotide sequence: TGTGCCAGCAGCCAAGGACTAGCGGGGCAGGAAGAGACCCAGTACTTC.

The chain combines TRBV5-1 with TRBJ2-7, with TRBD1 matching over 11 bases. Germline CDR1 and CDR2: SGHRS and YFSETQ. CDR3 length equals 15 residues. V was pared by 2 bases and J by 5 bases, with 6 bases of the junction left unmatched. The DNA for the CDR3 is TGCGCCAGCAGCTTTTCCGGGACAGGGGGGGACGAGCAGTACTTC. This encodes CASSFSGTGGDEQYF. The whole variable domain, filled in from reference TRBV5-1 and TRBJ2-7, reads KAGVTQTPRYLIKTRGQQVTLSCSPISGHRSVSWYQQTPGQGLQFLFEYFSETQRNKGNFPGRFSGRQFSNSRSEMNVSTLELGDSALYLCASSFSGTGGDEQYFGPGTRLTVT.

The chain has TRBV19 and TRBJ1-5, with 8 bases identical to TRBD1. The CDR3 contains 15 residues. V shed 4 bases, J shed 1 base, and the junction held 3 bases outside the gene matches. Per the germline V gene, CDR1 is LNHDA and CDR2 is SQIVND (reference sequence). In DNA form, the CDR3 reads TGTGCCAGTAGTACACAGGGGGGGAGCAATCAGCCCCAGCATTTT. Amino acids: CASSTQGGSNQPQHF.

With respect to this clone: An end of the junction does not agree with germline; a read error may underlie this. V usage is TRBV2 and J usage is TRBJ2-1, with 11 bases that match TRBD2. Germline V gives CDR1 SNHLY, CDR2 FYNNEI. CDR3 size: 15 residues. The DNA of the CDR3 is TGTGCCGGCAGTGATCTAGCGGGGGGATACAATGAGCAGTTCTTC. Its protein is CAGSDLAGGYNEQFF. Full variable domain (outside the CDR3, taken from reference TRBV2 and TRBJ2-1): EPEVTQTPSHQVTQMGQEVILRCVPISNHLYFYWYRQILGQKVEFLVSFYNNEISEKSEIFDDQFSVERPDGSNFTLKIRSTKLEDSAMYFCAGSDLAGGYNEQFFGPGTRLTVL.

In its sample, this clone was seen a few times. The rearrangement joins TRBV6-5 to TRBJ1-1, with D maybe TRBD1 (6 bases). The CDR3 totals 16 residues. Trimming cost V 4 bases and J 1 base, with 16 bases left between them. Germline lookup yields CDR1 MNHEY and CDR2 SVGAGI. CDR3 in amino acids: CASSFWVGGENTEAFF. As DNA, the CDR3 is TGTGCCAGCAGTTTTTGGGTAGGGGGGGAGAACACTGAAGCTTTCTTT.

The chain uses TRBV5-1 and TRBJ2-2; D not certain. In germline, CDR1 is SGHRS, CDR2 YFSETQ. Trimming left V 0 bases short and J 4 bases short, with 4 bases between. The CDR3 totals 13 residues. CDR3 in amino acids: CASSLASTGELFF. In DNA, the CDR3 is TGCGCCAGCAGCTTGGCCAGCACCGGGGAGCTGTTTTTT.

The chain carries TRBV19 and TRBJ2-1; 11 bases are shared with TRBD2. V trimming: 4 bases; J trimming: 3 bases; junction bases outside the gene matches: 5. This CDR3 is built from 16 residues. Germline lookup yields CDR1 LNHDA and CDR2 SQIVND (reference sequence). The CDR3 DNA follows: TGTGCCAGTAGTAGACTAGCGGGGATTATCTACAATGAGCAGTTCTTC. It yields the protein CASSRLAGIIYNEQFF.

On this clone: Other DNA sequences of this sample code for an identical CDR3. V usage is TRBV4-2 and J usage is TRBJ1-6; D is ambiguous. This CDR3 has 16 amino acids. Trimming pared 0 bases from V and 6 bases from J, leaving 12 bases between. Germline loops: CDR1 LGHNA, CDR2 YNFKEQ. CDR3 residues: CASSQEAGQVNSPLHF. In DNA, the CDR3 is TGTGCCAGCAGCCAAGAGGCGGGCCAGGTTAATTCACCCCTCCACTTT.

This chain connects TRBV9 to TRBJ2-1; the D gene is possibly TRBD2 (6 bases). Looked up from germline, CDR1 is SGDLS and CDR2 is YYNGEE. The CDR3 contains 16 residues. The germline V and J ends were trimmed by 1 base and 3 bases, with 14 bases remaining between them. The CDR3 DNA follows: TGTGCCAGCAGCGTATGGGGAGAGACTAGCTACAATGAGCAGTTCTTC. Protein sequence: CASSVWGETSYNEQFF.

The gene calls are TRBV9 and TRBJ1-2; 11 nucleotides agree with TRBD1. CDR1 SGDLS and CDR2 YYNGEE come from the germline V gene. The CDR3 covers 14 residues. Losses at the gene ends were 4 bases for V and 7 bases for J; bases not matched to a gene: 6. The CDR3 region is CASSPGQGAGGYTF. CDR3 in DNA: TGTGCCAGCAGCCCAGGACAGGGGGCAGGTGGCTACACCTTC.

The chain joins TRBV4-1 to TRBJ2-1, with a weak D call TRBD1 (6 bases). Per the germline V gene, CDR1 is MGHRA and CDR2 is YSYEKL. Trimming left V 4 bases short and J 4 bases short, with 11 bases between. The CDR3 length is 14 residues. This CDR3 is CASSPRTVYNEQFF. In DNA form, the CDR3 reads TGCGCCAGCAGCCCGCGGACAGTATACAATGAGCAGTTCTTC.

In this sample, this clone turned up once. The V gene is TRBV18, the J gene TRBJ2-5; 10 nucleotides agree with TRBD1. Matching the DNA end better, TRBJ2-7 makes the J call doubtful. Germline CDR1 is KGHSH and CDR2 is LQKENI. The CDR3 consists of 15 residues. The CDR3 DNA is TGTGCCAGCTCACCGACCGGGACAGGGGAAAACGAGCAGTACTTC. This gives the protein CASSPTGTGENEQYF.

The chain recombines TRBV7-9 with TRBJ1-3; D unclear. Germline V gives CDR1 SEHNR, CDR2 FQNEAQ (reference sequence). Deletions cut 3 bases from V and 2 bases from J, with 5 bases between. The CDR3 length is 13 residues. CDR3 amino acids: CASSFIPGNTIYF. The CDR3 nucleotides read TGTGCCAGCAGCTTCATCCCTGGAAACACCATATATTTT. The full variable domain, in which reference TRBV7-9 and TRBJ1-3 provide the parts outside the CDR3, is DTGVSQNPRHKITKRGQNVTFRCDPISEHNRLYWYRQTLGQGPEFLTYFQNEAQLEKSRLLSDRFSAERPKGSFSTLEIQRTEQGDSAMYLCASSFIPGNTIYFGEGSWLTVV.